This T cell receptor beta chain was sequenced in a study of PD-1 blockade in classical Hodgkin lymphoma. Points on this clone: The antigen is undetermined.

General study results and limits: In newly diagnosed patients, baseline TCR diversity was reportedly below that of healthy donors.

Using immunoSEQ multiplex PCR, the repertoire was profiled, and TCRdb retains in-frame clones only, with some absent. Among 15,000 or so clones listed, approximately 84% were seen once. Germline-derived CDR1 and CDR2 are SEHNR and FQNEAQ (reference sequence). The ends were cut back, 1 base at V and 6 bases at J, with 9 bases in the middle. The CDR3 totals 13 residues. The time point here: newly diagnosed, previously untreated cHL patient sample. The chain combines TRBV7-9 with TRBJ1-2; possibly TRBD1 for D (5 bases). Sequenced material: peripheral blood mononuclear cells (PBMCs). The receptor comes from a human donor with classical Hodgkin lymphoma. CDR3 nucleotides: TGTGCCAGCAGCTTAGGTGGGACGGATGGCTACACCTTC. Translating it yields CASSLGGTDGYTF.